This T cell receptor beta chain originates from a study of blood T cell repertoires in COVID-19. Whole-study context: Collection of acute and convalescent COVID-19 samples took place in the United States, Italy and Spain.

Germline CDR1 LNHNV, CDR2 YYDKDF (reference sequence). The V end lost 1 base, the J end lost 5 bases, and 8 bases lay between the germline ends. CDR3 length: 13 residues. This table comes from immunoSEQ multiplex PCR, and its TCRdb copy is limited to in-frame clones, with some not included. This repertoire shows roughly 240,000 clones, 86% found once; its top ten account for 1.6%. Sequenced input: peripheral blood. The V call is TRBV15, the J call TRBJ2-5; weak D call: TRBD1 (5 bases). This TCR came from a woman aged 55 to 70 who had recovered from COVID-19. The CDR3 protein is CATSRGGRETQYF. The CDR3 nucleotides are TGTGCCACCAGCAGAGGGGGCCGCGAGACCCAGTACTTC. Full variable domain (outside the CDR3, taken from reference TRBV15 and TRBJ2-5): DAMVIQNPRYQVTQFGKPVTLSCSQTLNHNVMYWYQQKSSQAPKLLFHYYDKDFNNEADTPDNFQSRRPNTSFCFLDIRSPGLGDTAMYLCATSRGGRETQYFGPGTRLLVL.